A single sample is the source of the 30 T cell receptor beta chains below, sequenced in a study of T cell repertoires in ileal Crohn's disease. Sequenced by immunoSEQ multiplex PCR; TCRdb stores in-frame clones only, minus some. The sample includes nearly 5,000 clones, roughly 80% of them seen just once. Sequencing was performed on ileal tissue. The source of these receptors is an adult with Crohn's disease.

The chain employs TRBV29-1 and TRBJ2-1; TRBD2 might be the D (6 bases). The germline gives CDR1 SQVTM, CDR2 ANQGSEA. This CDR3 region has 15 residues. The CDR3: CRGSLGPPGDNEQFF. As DNA, the CDR3 is TGCAGGGGAAGCCTGGGGCCTCCGGGGGACAATGAGCAGTTCTTC.

The chain joins TRBV28 to TRBJ1-2; no definite D call. V dropped 6 bases and J dropped 4 bases, with 12 bases sitting between them. The CDR3 is 13 amino acids. Germline CDR1 and CDR2: MDHEN and SYDVKM. The CDR3 DNA is TGTGCCAGCAGCCTCGGGGAGGGCTATGGCTACACCTTC. Its protein product is CASSLGEGYGYTF.

The V gene is TRBV9, the J gene TRBJ2-7; no definite D call. CDR1 and CDR2 from the germline V gene are SGDLS and YYNGEE. The ends were cut back, 4 bases at V and 6 bases at J, with 14 bases in the middle. The CDR3 has 13 amino acids. The CDR3 loop reads CASSPRPSAEQYF. The CDR3 bases are TGTGCCAGCAGCCCCAGGCCCTCGGCCGAGCAGTACTTC.

The chain is built from TRBV6-6 and TRBJ1-5; D remains ambiguous. The germline CDR1 and CDR2 sequences are MNHNY and SVGAGI (reference sequence). The CDR3 totals 14 residues. V was pared by 4 bases and J by 5 bases, with 12 bases between. The CDR3 protein is CASSSPAEDQPQHF. CDR3 DNA: TGTGCCAGCAGTTCCCCTGCAGAGGATCAGCCCCAGCATTTT.

This rearrangement joins TRBV7-9 to TRBJ1-1; no firm D call. This CDR3 has 13 residues. Germline V gives CDR1 SEHNR, CDR2 FQNEAQ (reference sequence). V was pared by 3 bases and J by 1 base, with 6 bases between. In nucleotides, the CDR3 is TGTGCCAGCAGCTTGCGAGGGAACACTGAAGCTTTCTTT. This translates into CASSLRGNTEAFF.

This clone has only a few counts. The rearrangement links TRBV9 to TRBJ2-2; the D is unclear. The germline CDR1 and CDR2 sequences are SGDLS and YYNGEE. Trimming pared 5 bases from V and 5 bases from J, leaving 13 bases between. There are 14 residues in the CDR3. The CDR3 region is CASSSSKFTGELFF. CDR3 DNA: TGTGCCAGCAGTTCAAGCAAATTTACCGGGGAGCTGTTTTTT.

The V gene is TRBV28, the J gene TRBJ2-7; weak D call: TRBD2 (7 bases). The CDR3 spans 14 residues. Germline values: CDR1 MDHEN, CDR2 SYDVKM. V was shortened by 2 bases and J by 2 bases, with 10 bases between the two germline ends. The CDR3 sequence is CASSLRGGPYEQYF. DNA for the CDR3: TGTGCCAGCAGTTTAAGGGGGGGACCCTACGAGCAGTACTTC.

This clone has a single count. V is TRBV28 and J is TRBJ1-5; the match to TRBD1 covers 8 bases. Germline V gives CDR1 MDHEN, CDR2 SYDVKM. This CDR3 spans 14 amino acids. V dropped 6 bases and J dropped 3; count of bases not matched to a gene: 4. For the CDR3, the DNA is TGTGCCAGCAGACAGGGGGTAAACAATCAGCCCCAGCATTTT. Protein sequence: CASRQGVNNQPQHF.

The chain is built from TRBV5-6 and TRBJ2-3, with D possibly TRBD2 on 5 matching bases. Looked up from germline, CDR1 is SGHDT and CDR2 is YYEEEE. This CDR3 is built from 13 residues. The germline V and J ends were trimmed by 1 base and 9 bases, with 12 bases remaining between them. CDR3 protein: CASSLSSPGTQYF. DNA for the CDR3: TGTGCCAGCAGCTTGAGCTCGCCGGGGACGCAGTATTTT. Full variable domain (missing parts from reference TRBV5-6 and TRBJ2-3): DAGVTQSPTHLIKTRGQQVTLRCSPKSGHDTVSWYQQALGQGPQFIFQYYEEEERQRGNFPDRFSGHQFPNYSSELNVNALLLGDSALYLCASSLSSPGTQYFGPGTRLTVL.

The V gene is TRBV10-2, the J gene TRBJ2-7, with a possible D match to TRBD1 (6 bases). V gave up 8 bases and J gave up 0 bases, with 14 bases separating them. The V gene's germline CDR1 is WSHSY and CDR2 SAAADI. This CDR3 comprises 14 residues. Here the CDR3 DNA reads TGCGCCAGCTCCGACAGGACGAGCTCCTACGAGCAGTACTTC. This sequence encodes CASSDRTSSYEQYF.

V is TRBV30 and J is TRBJ2-3; a weak D match, TRBD1 (5 bases). The CDR3 extends over 14 amino acids. Germline CDR1 GTSNPN, CDR2 SVGIG (reference sequence). The V and J ends lost 2 bases and 1 base respectively, with 10 bases between them. The CDR3 DNA sequence: TGTGCCTGGAGTCCAGGGTCGCGCACAGATACGCAGTATTTT. Encoded protein: CAWSPGSRTDTQYF.

This clone appeared a single time. CDR3 bases: TGTGCCAGCAGTGGGTGGAGCGGAGTCTACAATGAGCAGTTCTTC. It yields the protein CASSGWSGVYNEQFF. The V call is TRBV2, the J call TRBJ2-1; TRBD2 might be the D (5 bases). Trimming removed 4 bases from V and 3 bases from J, with 13 bases in between. The CDR3 contains 15 residues. CDR1 and CDR2 from the germline V gene are SNHLY and FYNNEI.

The V call is TRBV27, the J call TRBJ1-5; a weak D match, TRBD1 (5 bases). There are 13 residues in the CDR3. Germline V lookup: CDR1 MNHEY, CDR2 SMNVEV (reference sequence). V gave up 5 bases and J gave up 4 bases, with 9 bases separating them. The CDR3 sequence: CASSDSDNQPQHF. The CDR3 DNA reads as TGTGCCAGCAGTGACAGTGATAATCAGCCCCAGCATTTT.

J is TRBJ2-7 and V is TRBV4-1; maybe TRBD1 (5 bases). V was cut by 0 bases and J by 0 bases, with 18 bases left in between. The CDR3 spans 18 residues. Germline CDR1 is MGHRA and CDR2 is YSYEKL. In DNA, the CDR3 is TGCGCCAGCAGCCAAGATGTCCCCGGCAGGGCCGGCTCCTACGAGCAGTACTTC. Translation: CASSQDVPGRAGSYEQYF.

This chain joins TRBV7-3 and TRBJ2-7, with TRBD1 identical over 7 bases. CDR3 length: 15 residues. V dropped 5 bases and J dropped 1; count of bases not matched to a gene: 8. Germline CDR1 and CDR2: SGHTA and FQGTGA. CDR3 sequence (DNA): TGTGCCAGCAGCCGTACCGGGACAGCTTCCTACGAGCAGTACTTC. It specifies CASSRTGTASYEQYF.

The gene calls are TRBV14 and TRBJ2-7, with 7 bases fitting TRBD1. This CDR3 is 15 amino acids long. Germline CDR1 SGHDN, CDR2 FVKESK. J was trimmed by 3 bases and V by 0 bases; bases with no gene match: 5. Here the CDR3 reads CASSQDGYRGYEQYF. CDR3 sequence (DNA): TGTGCCAGCAGCCAAGATGGCTACAGGGGCTACGAGCAGTACTTC.

Points on this clone: The missing conserved phenylalanine or tryptophan at the end of this CDR3 makes a read error likely. The DNA is left out, because the CDR3 cannot be placed on it with certainty; the CDR3 is given as TCRdb lists it. The chain uses TRBV20-1 and TRBJ1-2; the listed D gene, TRBD1, was not tested against the DNA. CDR1 and CDR2 from the germline V gene are DFQATT and SNEGSKA (reference sequence). Termini included, the CDR3 measures 11 amino acids. CDR3 loop: CSALRDRDDLL.

V gene TRBV28 combines with J gene TRBJ1-1; D is undetermined. Germline CDR1 MDHEN, CDR2 SYDVKM. V shed 7 bases and J shed 3 bases, with 15 bases lying between them. The CDR3 length is 14 residues. In DNA, the CDR3 is TGTGCCAGCACCCCCCCCAGGTTCTACACTGAAGCTTTCTTT. This encodes CASTPPRFYTEAFF.

A few counts support this clone. The chain links TRBV4-3 to TRBJ1-3; weak D call: TRBD1 (5 bases). This CDR3 contains 17 residues. Trimming pared 0 bases from V and 0 bases from J, leaving 12 bases between. Germline CDR1 and CDR2: LGHNA and YSLEER. In DNA form, the CDR3 reads TGCGCCAGCAGCCAAGATGTGGAGGGGAACTCTGGAAACACCATATATTTT. This translates into CASSQDVEGNSGNTIYF.

The rearrangement joins TRBV6-1 to TRBJ1-6, with 10 bases that match TRBD1. The CDR3 is 14 amino acids. The germline V gene encodes CDR1 MNHNS and CDR2 SASEGT. Trimming at V came to 7 bases and at J to 8 bases, leaving 5 bases not matched to a gene. CDR3 sequence: CASKTGTGDSPLHF. The DNA of the CDR3 is TGTGCCAGCAAAACCGGGACAGGGGATTCACCCCTCCACTTT.

This sequence joins TRBV4-1 and TRBJ1-2; TRBD1 might be the D (5 bases). The CDR3 is 15 residues long. Trimming stripped 2 bases from V and 8 bases from J, with 18 bases between. Germline V CDR1 and CDR2: MGHRA, YSYEKL. In nucleotides, the CDR3 is TGCGCCAGCAGCCAAACCCCCACGGCCCAGGGCGGCTACACCTTC. As protein: CASSQTPTAQGGYTF.

The rearrangement links TRBV28 to TRBJ2-7; TRBD1 is a possible D gene (6 bases). Germline-derived CDR1 and CDR2 are MDHEN and SYDVKM. The CDR3 spans 15 residues. The germline V and J ends were trimmed by 4 bases and 9 bases, with 22 bases remaining between them. As DNA, the CDR3 is TGTGCCAGCAGTTCCCACGGGACACTTTCCTTGGGGCAGTACTTC. Residues: CASSSHGTLSLGQYF. The variable domain in full, with the rest retrieved from reference TRBV28 and TRBJ2-7, is DVKVTQSSRYLVKRTGEKVFLECVQDMDHENMFWYRQDPGLGLRLIYFSYDVKMKEKGDIPEGYSVSREKKERFSLILESASTNQTSMYLCASSSHGTLSLGQYFGPGTRLTVT.

The chain is built from TRBV6-6 and TRBJ1-5; a weak D match, TRBD1 (6 bases). Germline CDR1 reads MNHNY; CDR2 reads SVGAGI (reference sequence). V was shortened by 4 bases and J by 1 base, with 14 bases between the two germline ends. The CDR3 extends over 16 amino acids. In DNA, the CDR3 is TGTGCCAGCAGTTCCCGGTTCAGGGGAAGCAATCAGCCCCAGCATTTT. This encodes CASSSRFRGSNQPQHF.

The J gene is TRBJ1-5, the V gene TRBV28; maybe TRBD1 (5 bases). The V gene lost 6 bases and the J gene lost 9 bases, with 21 bases spanning the gap. CDR1 and CDR2 from the germline V gene are MDHEN and SYDVKM. The CDR3 spans 15 residues. As DNA, the CDR3 is TGTGCCAGCAGCCCTCTCGGGACGGCCGGGGGGCCCCAGCATTTT. Translation: CASSPLGTAGGPQHF.

This chain links TRBV28 with TRBJ1-2, with 10 bases identical to TRBD1. Germline CDR1 and CDR2: MDHEN and SYDVKM. The CDR3 runs to 13 residues. The V segment lost 5 bases and the J segment 9 bases; nucleotides outside the gene matches: 6. The CDR3 loop is CASSGGTGDRYTF. CDR3 sequence (DNA): TGTGCCAGCAGTGGCGGGACAGGGGATCGCTACACCTTC.

The gene calls are TRBV2 and TRBJ2-3; weak D call: TRBD1 (5 bases). Germline loops: CDR1 SNHLY, CDR2 FYNNEI. Deletions cut 1 base from V and 4 bases from J, with 12 bases between. The CDR3 is 15 residues long. The CDR3 loop reads CASSEGGRLADTQYF. The CDR3 DNA is TGTGCCAGCAGTGAAGGGGGCCGTCTCGCAGATACGCAGTATTTT.

This rearrangement joins TRBV19 to TRBJ1-6; 7 bases are shared with TRBD1. This CDR3 region has 13 residues. V trimming: 3 bases; J trimming: 10 bases; junction bases outside the gene matches: 3. The germline CDR1 and CDR2 sequences are LNHDA and SQIVND (reference sequence). The CDR3 is CASSIDRASPLHF. The CDR3 nucleotides are TGTGCCAGTAGTATCGACAGGGCCTCACCCCTCCACTTT.

This clone was counted once. The chain links TRBV27 to TRBJ2-7, with D perhaps matching TRBD2 (6 bases). Germline V gives CDR1 MNHEY, CDR2 SMNVEV (reference sequence). The CDR3 has 15 amino acids. The V gene lost 5 bases and the J gene lost 1 base, with 15 bases spanning the gap. The CDR3, as DNA: TGTGCCAGCAGTCCCCCCGGACTAACTTCCTACGAGCAGTACTTC. This codes for CASSPPGLTSYEQYF.

V and J are TRBV30 and TRBJ2-3; 8 nucleotides agree with TRBD1. With V trimmed by 1 base and J by 1 base, 7 bases remained unmatched. Germline CDR1 reads GTSNPN; CDR2 reads SVGIG (reference sequence). CDR3 length: 16 residues. CDR3 nucleotide sequence: TGTGCCTGGAGTGCCAGGGGGCCTGGGCGCACAGATACGCAGTATTTT. Translated: CAWSARGPGRTDTQYF.

This chain connects TRBV11-1 to TRBJ2-2; 12 nucleotides match TRBD2. After removal of 2 bases from V and 0 bases from J, the junction contained 1 base not matched to a gene. This CDR3 is 17 amino acids long. Germline CDR1 SGHAT, CDR2 FQDESV (reference sequence). CDR3 sequence: CASSLTSGGPNTGELFF. The CDR3 DNA follows: TGTGCCAGCAGCTTAACTAGCGGGGGGCCGAACACCGGGGAGCTGTTTTTT.